The rows below give T cell receptor beta chains drawn from one sample of a study of T cell responses to AZD1222 COVID-19 vaccine. The protocol was immunoSEQ multiplex PCR, while the TCRdb copy is restricted to in-frame clones and leaves out a portion. The sample has 80,000 or so clones; approximately 85% are singletons. Specimen: peripheral blood, collected 28 days after the second AZD1222 dose. These receptors were obtained from an adult who received the AZD1222 COVID-19 vaccine. The CDR3 runs from the conserved cysteine through the conserved F or W.

V: TRBV4-1
CDR3: CASSQSGESTGELFF

V: TRBV10-3
CDR3: CAISRGTTGQEEQYF

V: TRBV5-6
CDR3: CASSTTQAISPLHF

V: TRBV10-3
CDR3: CAISPLSENSPLHF

V: TRBV15
CDR3: CATSRGWGMANEKLFF

V: TRBV5-5
CDR3: CASSLGVGADSTYEQYF

V: TRBV14
CDR3: CASSQDPGTGNRDTQYF

V: TRBV5-1
CDR3: CASSSTSGGYEQYF

V: TRBV3-1/TRBV3-2
CDR3: CASSQEPRGGTDTQYF

V: TRBV4-1
CDR3: CASSEISPALGTGTF

V: TRBV4-2
CDR3: CASSQERGDSYEQYF

V: TRBV11-3
CDR3: CASSFGRTDTQYF

V: TRBV19
CDR3: CASSKSLGDRYNQPQHF

V: TRBV10-2
CDR3: CASSASTGSYGYTF

V: TRBV3-1/TRBV3-2
CDR3: CASSQVSGGPRYGYTF

V: TRBV18
CDR3: CASSPTDRGPKNTEAFF

V: TRBV20-1
CDR3: CSAREGTSQFF

V: TRBV27
CDR3: CASSPSTRQRVNYGYTF

V: TRBV5-1
CDR3: CASSSSGTDDYGYTF

V: TRBV30
CDR3: CAWSEGYGYGYTF

V: TRBV5-1
CDR3: CASSLARGHTTYEQYF

V: TRBV5-8
CDR3: CASSFGRESTDTQYF

V: TRBV6-5
CDR3: CASSRAPRESPLHF

V: TRBV24-1
CDR3: CATSDPTRTGGTDTQYF

V: TRBV5-5
CDR3: CASSLESVGGWNTEAFF

V: TRBV7-9
CDR3: CASSLSTGGRNSGANVLTF

V: TRBV5-4
CDR3: CASSLGGIDGYTF

V: TRBV10-2
CDR3: CASGEGLGGYTF

V: TRBV2
CDR3: CASSPQGNGYNSPLHF

V: TRBV5-5
CDR3: CASSFLGQTDTQYF

V: TRBV7-2
CDR3: CASSLIPPGKYGYTF

V: TRBV7-9
CDR3: CASSPRTSGTSSYEQFF

V: TRBV11-2
CDR3: CASSLGTVLSYEQYF

V: TRBV7-7
CDR3: CASSFREGTEAFF

V: TRBV5-4
CDR3: CASSLAGQLRDTQYF

V: TRBV7-6
CDR3: CATSASPAYEQYF

V: TRBV5-1
CDR3: CASSLAFTGDSPLHF

V: TRBV5-6
CDR3: CASSLGAQGEQPQHF

V: TRBV27
CDR3: CASTNEFSGREARCTF

V: TRBV6-5
CDR3: CASSLGLQGNQPQHF

V: TRBV7-2
CDR3: CASSLAGQGAYEQYF

V: TRBV6-5
CDR3: CASSYSPRAGNSPLHF